This T cell receptor beta chain was sequenced during a study of T-cell memory formation after mild COVID-19. Study information: Largely, TCR clusters stayed within a single donor.

V was clipped by 1 base and J by 7 bases, with 12 bases between them. Germline CDR1 reads SGHNT; CDR2 reads YYREEE (reference sequence). The CDR3 loop spans 14 amino acids. With respect to this clonotype: As yet, its antigen is unknown.

Study outcomes and limitations: Memory from before infection featured some responding clones, which suggests cross-reactive memory joined. Later expanders leaned CD4+, whereas clones that contracted between day 15 and 85 were balanced CD4/CD8.

Employing constant-segment primers, 5'RACE generated TCR alpha and TCR beta cDNA libraries bearing sample barcodes and UMIs. TCRdb reprocessed the 5' RACE reads with MiXCR, giving one entry per CDR3 protein. The sample gives 450,000 to 650,000 distinct CDR3 sequences, about 20% of which show up once; around 13% is in the top ten. This chain connects TRBV5-4 to TRBJ2-1; D uncertain. This receptor was taken from an adult woman who had mild COVID-19 (a few samples of this study predate the infection). Cell type and time point are not known. The sequenced sample was PBMCs or a T cell subset sorted from them (not recorded which). CDR3 coding DNA: TGTGCCAGCAGCTTGATACGTTACGGAAATGAGCAGTTCTTC. Translation gives CASSLIRYGNEQFF.